The clone carrying this TCR beta chain was picked up many times. This sample's time point: sample taken at primary tumor resection. The germline V gene has CDR1 MNHEY and CDR2 SVGEGT. The germline V and J ends were trimmed by 8 bases and 0 bases, with 17 bases remaining between them. The CDR3 runs to 15 residues. The sample comes from a study of spatial heterogeneity in lung cancer. TCRdb processed the 5' RACE reads anew with MiXCR; each CDR3 protein has one entry. This sample has over 50,000 distinct CDR3 sequences; roughly 5.9% occur once, and the top ten carry roughly 15%. The chain couples TRBV6-2 or TRBV6-3 to TRBJ2-7, with D uncertain. The material was PBMCs, obtained at surgery. This receptor was taken from a female donor with early-stage non-small cell lung cancer. This chain's CDR3 is CASRSQSSSSYEQYF. The CDR3 DNA sequence: TGTGCCAGCCGAAGTCAGAGTTCTTCCTCCTACGAGCAGTACTTC.